These 13 T cell receptor beta chains share one sample of origin, sequenced in a study of blood T cell repertoires in COVID-19. The table came from immunoSEQ multiplex PCR; TCRdb's copy has only in-frame clones and leaves some out. The data show over 150,000 clones, with about three quarters seen just once and about 1.8% held by the top ten. The sequenced material came from peripheral blood. Every receptor here comes from a man at least 80 years old with acute or convalescent COVID-19.

In this sample, this clone is medium-sized. The chain combines TRBV9 with TRBJ2-1; TRBD1 matches 9 bases. In germline, CDR1 is SGDLS, CDR2 YYNGEE. Germline trimming cut 3 bases from V and 4 bases from J; bases unmatched to any gene: 5. CDR3 size: 15 residues. CDR3 coding DNA: TGTGCCAGCAGCGGGGGACAGGGATCGTACAATGAGCAGTTCTTC. Translation gives CASSGGQGSYNEQFF.

This clone was counted once. The rearrangement joins TRBV5-1 to TRBJ1-6; maybe TRBD1 (5 bases). The CDR3 spans 16 residues. V gave up 4 bases and J gave up 3 bases, with 14 bases separating them. The germline gives CDR1 SGHRS, CDR2 YFSETQ. This CDR3 reads CASSAGPRGYNSPLHF. The CDR3 DNA follows: TGCGCCAGCAGCGCAGGACCAAGGGGCTATAATTCACCCCTCCACTTT.

In this sample, this clone turned up many times. This sequence joins TRBV29-1 and TRBJ2-7, with TRBD1 matching 7 bases. Germline V gene data show CDR1 as SQVTM and CDR2 as ANQGSEA. With V trimmed by 6 bases and J by 0 bases, 8 bases remained unmatched. The CDR3 totals 14 residues. CDR3 protein: CSVAGQASSYEQYF. For the CDR3, the DNA is TGCAGCGTGGCCGGACAGGCAAGCTCCTACGAGCAGTACTTC.

The chain employs TRBV11-3 and TRBJ2-3; tentative D call: TRBD2 (6 bases). The ends were cut back, 6 bases at V and 2 bases at J, with 15 bases in the middle. The CDR3 is made up of 15 amino acids. CDR1 is SGHNT, CDR2 YENEEA, per germline. The CDR3 sequence: CASSRSPGVTDTQYF. In nucleotides, the CDR3 is TGTGCCAGCAGTAGAAGTCCGGGGGTCACAGATACGCAGTATTTT.

J is TRBJ1-2 and V is TRBV6-5, with D maybe TRBD1 (6 bases). V was cut by 7 bases and J by 8 bases, with 20 bases left in between. Germline V gene lookup returns CDR1 MNHEY and CDR2 SVGAGI. This CDR3 has 14 amino acids. CDR3 in DNA: TGTGCCAGCAACTTGGGGGCAGGGGCGGAAGGCTACACCTTC. Protein: CASNLGAGAEGYTF.

This clone came up once. V is TRBV5-1 and J is TRBJ2-2, with D unresolved. This CDR3 contains 14 residues. V was clipped by 0 bases and J by 6 bases, with 9 bases between them. Germline CDR1 and CDR2: SGHRS and YFSETQ. The CDR3 spells CASSLGAGSGELFF. The CDR3 nucleotides are TGCGCCAGCAGCTTGGGTGCCGGGTCCGGGGAGCTGTTTTTT.

V is TRBV12-3 or TRBV12-4 and J is TRBJ2-5; D not certain. V lost 2 bases and J 5 bases, leaving 6 bases between the germline ends. CDR3 size: 12 residues. The CDR3 protein is CASSLFSETQYF. The CDR3, as DNA: TGTGCCAGCAGTTTATTTTCGGAGACCCAGTACTTC.

The chain recombines TRBV5-8 with TRBJ2-3; D possibly corresponds to TRBD2 (5 bases). Per germline, CDR1 SGHTS and CDR2 YDEGEE. V was clipped by 5 bases and J by 4 bases, with 11 bases between them. The CDR3 extends over 13 amino acids. The CDR3 here is CASREYGADTQYF. The CDR3, as DNA: TGTGCCAGCAGAGAATACGGGGCAGATACGCAGTATTTT.

The chain recombines TRBV29-1 with TRBJ2-7, with 9 bases that match TRBD1. Looked up from germline, CDR1 is SQVTM and CDR2 is ANQGSEA. V trimming: 7 bases; J trimming: 0 bases; junction bases outside the gene matches: 1. This CDR3 region has 12 residues. The CDR3 DNA reads TGCAGCGGGGGACAGGGCTCCTACGAGCAGTACTTC. It yields the protein CSGGQGSYEQYF.

This clone was seen only once. The chain joins TRBV7-2 to TRBJ2-1, with D tentatively TRBD1 (5 bases). Germline V gene data show CDR1 as SGHTA and CDR2 as FQGNSA. This CDR3 spans 14 amino acids. Trimming removed 1 base from V and 5 bases from J, with 9 bases in between. CDR3 sequence reads: CASSLVPGNNEQFF. DNA of the CDR3: TGTGCCAGCAGCTTAGTCCCAGGGAACAATGAGCAGTTCTTC. Full variable domain (remainder filled in from reference TRBV7-2 and TRBJ2-1): GAGVSQSPSNKVTEKGKDVELRCDPISGHTALYWYRQSLGQGLEFLIYFQGNSAPDKSGLPSDRFSAERTGGSVSTLTIQRTQQEDSAVYLCASSLVPGNNEQFFGPGTRLTVL.

The chain has TRBV19 and TRBJ2-2, with D possibly being TRBD1 (5 bases). The germline gives CDR1 LNHDA, CDR2 SQIVND (reference sequence). V was trimmed by 6 bases and J by 0 bases, leaving 8 bases between them. The CDR3 is 14 amino acids. The CDR3 bases are TGTGCCAGTAGAAGGGGATCGAACACCGGGGAGCTGTTTTTT. It translates to CASRRGSNTGELFF.

The chain carries TRBV18 and TRBJ1-1; 7 positions agree with TRBD1. The germline V gene has CDR1 KGHSH and CDR2 LQKENI. The V segment lost 6 bases and the J segment 5 bases; nucleotides outside the gene matches: 12. The CDR3 spans 15 residues. CDR3 protein: CASSRRGRGETEAFF. The CDR3 bases are TGTGCCAGCTCCCGAAGGGGGCGTGGGGAGACTGAAGCTTTCTTT.

This clone turned up a few times. This chain joins TRBV6-5 and TRBJ2-7; 7 nucleotides line up with TRBD1. The CDR3 contains 15 residues. Per the germline V gene, CDR1 is MNHEY and CDR2 is SVGAGI. V lost 0 bases and J lost 2; bases outside the gene matches: 4. CDR3 region: CASSYSKGTAYEQYV. The DNA for the CDR3 is TGTGCCAGCAGTTACTCGAAAGGGACAGCCTACGAGCAGTACGTC.